The TCR beta chain described here comes from a study of post-analysis software for immune sequencing data. Study overall: Relapsing-remitting, secondary progressive and progressive-relapsing forms of multiple sclerosis all featured among disease courses.

The authors incorporated unique molecular identifiers into the TCR beta cDNA libraries. T cells, about 0.95 to 11 million of them, yielded roughly 0.5 million cDNA molecules. TCRdb fed the PCR reads into MiXCR, producing one record per CDR3 protein. The sample consists of fewer than 700,000 distinct CDR3 sequences, roughly two fifths of them appearing once. This clonotype turned up a few times. The target antigen is unknown. Study results and limitations: A few TRBV segments appeared more often in patients than in controls, and TRBV5-6, TRBV5-1 and TRBV20-1 were among these.

Per germline, CDR1 SGHTA and CDR2 FQGNSA. J was trimmed by 6 bases and V by 3 bases; bases with no gene match: 7. The CDR3 has 15 residues. J is TRBJ2-3 and V is TRBV7-2, with 9 nucleotides matching TRBD2. The specimen sequenced was blood. The receptor was isolated from a girl aged 5-17 years with multiple sclerosis. The CDR3 is CASSLMAGGGDTQYF. In DNA, the CDR3 is TGTGCCAGCAGCTTGATGGCGGGAGGGGGGGATACGCAGTATTTT.